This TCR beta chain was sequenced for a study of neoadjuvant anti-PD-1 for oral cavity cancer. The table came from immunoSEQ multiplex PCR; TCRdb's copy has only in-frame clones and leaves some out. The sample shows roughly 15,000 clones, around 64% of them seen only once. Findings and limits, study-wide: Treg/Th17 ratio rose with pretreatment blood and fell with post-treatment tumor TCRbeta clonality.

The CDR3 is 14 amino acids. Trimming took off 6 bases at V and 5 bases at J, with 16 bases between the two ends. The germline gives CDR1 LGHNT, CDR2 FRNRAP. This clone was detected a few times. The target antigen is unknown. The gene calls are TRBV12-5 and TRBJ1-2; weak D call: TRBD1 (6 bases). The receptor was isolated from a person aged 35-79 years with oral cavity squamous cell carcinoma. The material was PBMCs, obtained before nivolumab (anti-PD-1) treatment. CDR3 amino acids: CASGDDRRLYGYTF. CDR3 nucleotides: TGTGCTAGTGGGGATGACAGGAGACTTTATGGCTACACCTTC.